This note documents a single T cell receptor beta chain sequence. This sample is drawn from a study of blood T cell repertoires in COVID-19. Study-level information: Spain, Italy and the United States supplied samples that represented acute and convalescent COVID-19. From T cells, B-cell-depleted T cells, or PBMCs came the material, which was cDNA or gDNA.

While infection was still active, Seattle patients were enrolled and then followed longitudinally. As originally analysed: Estimation of nucleated cell counts relied on the amplification of reference gene primers. Here immunoSEQ multiplex PCR was the method, and the copy in TCRdb shows in-frame clones only, minus some. The DNA gave D and trimming, while V, J and clone size come from that table. The sample holds about 190,000 clones, 82% seen once. This TCR came from a woman aged 55-70 years with COVID-19, enrolled during active disease. The sample comprised peripheral blood.

CDR3 sequence (DNA): TGTGCCAGCAGTTTATCCGGGACAGTTTATAGCAATCAGCCCCAGCATTTT. Translation gives CASSLSGTVYSNQPQHF. The V call is TRBV27, the J call TRBJ1-5; 7 bases align to TRBD1. CDR1 is MNHEY, CDR2 SMNVEV, per germline (reference sequence). V gave up 0 bases and J gave up 0 bases; unmatched junction bases: 5. The CDR3 has 17 amino acids.